Listed below are T cell receptor beta chains from one sample, sequenced in a study of shared clonotypes between healthy human individuals. Generated by immunoSEQ multiplex PCR, the TCRdb table keeps only in-frame clones and is missing some. Among about 710,000 clones, around 73% were seen once, and the ten largest hold about 1.8%. Sequencing was done on a sample of memory CD4+ T cells sorted from blood. Source of these receptors: a woman aged 30 to 39 in good health. CDR3s include the opening cysteine and the closing phenylalanine or tryptophan. Fields, in order: V gene, clone size, D gene, J gene, CDR3 protein, CDR3 DNA. The D gene is left open where the match is weak. Some rows have no size entry. The others give once, few or many, or a class for an expanded clone.

>TRBV27|many|-|TRBJ1-5
CASSLRDQPQHF
TGTGCCAGCAGCCTCCGGGATCAGCCCCAGCATTTT
>TRBV11-2|-|-|TRBJ2-5
CASSLDGWADQYF
TGTGCCAGCAGCTTAGACGGTTGGGCGGACCAGTACTTC
>TRBV5-1|-|-|TRBJ1-4
CASSRGRENEKLFF
TGCGCCAGCAGCCGGGGACGGGAGAATGAAAAACTGTTTTTT
>TRBV7-6|-|TRBD1|TRBJ1-4
CASSQPGQANEKLFF
TGTGCCAGCAGCCAGCCAGGACAGGCTAATGAAAAACTGTTTTTT
>TRBV28|-|TRBD1|TRBJ1-1
CASSSGQQNTEAFF
TGTGCCAGCAGTTCGGGACAGCAGAACACTGAAGCTTTCTTT
>TRBV19|-|-|TRBJ2-5
CASSIAGVKPQYF
TGTGCCAGTAGTATAGCCGGGGTAAAACCCCAGTACTTC
>TRBV30|-|TRBD2|TRBJ2-5
CAWRTSGMGRAQYF
TGTGCCTGGAGGACCAGCGGGATGGGTCGGGCCCAGTACTTC
>TRBV5-1|-|-|TRBJ2-2
CASSLQDVNTGELFF
TGCGCCAGCAGCTTGCAAGACGTGAACACCGGGGAGCTGTTTTTT
>TRBV7-3|-|-|TRBJ2-1
CASSNPSGEQFF
TGTGCCAGCAGCAATCCCTCGGGTGAGCAGTTCTTC
>TRBV11-3|-|TRBD2|TRBJ2-1
CASSSGTSGGRDEQFF
TGTGCCAGCAGCTCCGGGACTAGCGGAGGTAGGGATGAGCAGTTCTTC
>TRBV29-1|few|-|TRBJ1-2
CSVAEGGYGYTF
TGCAGCGTTGCGGAAGGCGGATATGGCTACACCTTC
>TRBV2|-|TRBD1|TRBJ1-1
CASSGQGVEAFF
TGTGCCAGCAGTGGGCAGGGGGTTGAAGCTTTCTTT
>TRBV5-1|-|-|TRBJ2-3
CASSDSGASGGQYF
TGCGCCAGCAGCGACAGTGGGGCCTCGGGTGGGCAGTATTTT
>TRBV5-5|-|-|TRBJ2-7
CASSKGDSYSYEQYF
TGTGCCAGCAGTAAGGGTGACAGCTACTCCTACGAGCAGTACTTC
>TRBV28|-|-|TRBJ1-1
CASRSAVNTEAFF
TGTGCCAGCAGGTCGGCGGTGAACACTGAAGCTTTCTTT
>TRBV10-2|few|TRBD1|TRBJ1-4
CASGYNRGRKKLFF
TGCGCCAGCGGATATAACAGGGGGAGGAAAAAACTGTTTTTT
>TRBV19|-|TRBD1|TRBJ1-3
CASSMGQASGNTIYF
TGTGCCAGTAGTATGGGACAGGCGTCTGGAAACACCATATATTTT
>TRBV9|-|TRBD1|TRBJ2-2
CASSVQGSNTGELFF
TGTGCCAGCAGTGTACAGGGGTCGAACACCGGGGAGCTGTTTTTT
>TRBV28|-|-|TRBJ2-1
CASSIGVLGEQFF
TGTGCCAGCAGTATAGGGGTTTTGGGTGAGCAGTTCTTC
>TRBV28|-|-|TRBJ1-2
CASSPPFINYGYTF
TGTGCCAGCAGTCCCCCCTTCATCAACTATGGCTACACCTTC
>TRBV9|-|-|TRBJ2-2
CASSVVPGGTANTGELFF
TGTGCCAGCAGCGTGGTACCCGGAGGGACCGCGAACACCGGGGAGCTGTTTTTT